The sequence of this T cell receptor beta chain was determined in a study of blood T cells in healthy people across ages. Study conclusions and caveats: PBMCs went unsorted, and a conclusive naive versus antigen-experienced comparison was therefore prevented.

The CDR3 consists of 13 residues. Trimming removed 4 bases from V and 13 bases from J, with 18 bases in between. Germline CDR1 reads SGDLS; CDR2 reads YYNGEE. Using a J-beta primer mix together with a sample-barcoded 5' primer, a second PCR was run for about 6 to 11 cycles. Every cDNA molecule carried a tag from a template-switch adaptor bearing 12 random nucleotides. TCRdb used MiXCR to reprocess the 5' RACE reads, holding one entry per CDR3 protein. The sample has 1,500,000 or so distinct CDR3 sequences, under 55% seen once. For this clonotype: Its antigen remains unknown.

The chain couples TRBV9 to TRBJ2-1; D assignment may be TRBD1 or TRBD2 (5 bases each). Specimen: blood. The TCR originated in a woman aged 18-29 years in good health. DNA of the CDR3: TGTGCCAGCAGCTTCCAGTTTTTGGGGGAACAGTTCTTC. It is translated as CASSFQFLGEQFF.